Listed below are T cell receptor beta chains from one sample, sequenced in a study of control samples from healthy donors and cancer patients. TCRdb's table, derived via immunoSEQ multiplex PCR, lists solely in-frame clones and lacks some. The data hold around 82,000 clones, with over 75% observed a single time. Sequencing used blood. These receptors were collected from a man in his forties or fifties in good health. Each CDR3 is given with its conserved first and last residue. Each record gives: CDR3 DNA, CDR3 protein, V gene, J gene, clone size, D gene. A D gene is named only where the DNA matches it firmly. Clone size is not always given. Where it is, it says once, few, many or a class for expanded clones.

TGTGCCAGCACCCTCAGGGCCGGGACTAGCGGGATCAATGAGCAGTTCTTC	CASTLRAGTSGINEQFF	TRBV11-3	TRBJ2-1	-	TRBD2
TGTGCCAGCAGCCAAGCCTCTGGAAACACCATATATTTT	CASSQASGNTIYF	TRBV3-1/TRBV3-2	TRBJ1-3	-	-
TGCGCCAGCAGCCTCCTGCGGGGACCCACAGATACGCAGTATTTT	CASSLLRGPTDTQYF	TRBV4-1	TRBJ2-3	-	-
TGTGCCAGCAGTTTCCCCATGGGACAGGTTAACACCGGGGAGCTGTTTTTT	CASSFPMGQVNTGELFF	TRBV28	TRBJ2-2	-	TRBD1
TGTGCCAGCAGCTTGTTACCAGGATTGGGTCAGCCCCAGCATTTT	CASSLLPGLGQPQHF	TRBV5-5	TRBJ1-5	-	-
TGTGCCAGCAGCGTAGTTAGCGGGGGAGAGCAGTTCTTC	CASSVVSGGEQFF	TRBV9	TRBJ2-1	once	TRBD2
TGTGCCAGCAGCCAATCCCAGGGGGCGAATCAGCCCCAGCATTTT	CASSQSQGANQPQHF	TRBV6-2/TRBV6-3	TRBJ1-5	-	TRBD1
TGTGCCAGCAGCTCGGGACAGGGGGCTTGGACCGGGGAGCTGTTTTTT	CASSSGQGAWTGELFF	TRBV5-4	TRBJ2-2	-	TRBD1
TGCGCCAGCAGTGGTGAATCTGGAAACACCATATATTTT	CASSGESGNTIYF	TRBV10-2	TRBJ1-3	-	-
TGCGCCAGCAGCTTGCTAGGGACTAGAGAAGAGACCCAGTACTTC	CASSLLGTREETQYF	TRBV5-1	TRBJ2-5	-	TRBD2
TGTGCCAGCAGTTACGGGGCGCATTCCTACGAGCAGTACTTC	CASSYGAHSYEQYF	TRBV6-5	TRBJ2-7	-	-
TGCGCCAGCAGCTCTGGACTCCTCGATGAGCAGTTCTTC	CASSSGLLDEQFF	TRBV5-1	TRBJ2-1	-	-
TGTGCCAGCAGCTTAGGGCGAGGGTTTGACACTGAAGCTTTCTTT	CASSLGRGFDTEAFF	TRBV7-9	TRBJ1-1	-	-
TGTGCCAGCTCACCAGAGGGTTGGGCGTATAACACTGAAGCTTTCTTT	CASSPEGWAYNTEAFF	TRBV18	TRBJ1-1	-	-
TGTGCCAGCAGTGAAGAGCACAGGGGGACTTTGTCTTCACCCCTCCACTTT	CASSEEHRGTLSSPLHF	TRBV6-1	TRBJ1-6	-	TRBD1
TGTGCCAGCAGCTTTGGCCGGGACAGATTCGTTGGCGTGAACACTGAAGCTTTCTTT	CASSFGRDRFVGVNTEAFF	TRBV11-3	TRBJ1-1	-	TRBD1
TGTGCCAGTAGTGCAGCATTGGGGGGACGGGAAAAACTGTTTTTT	CASSAALGGREKLFF	TRBV19	TRBJ1-4	-	-
TGTGCCAGCAGCTTCGGGGATCGGGACACCGGGGAGCTGTTTTTT	CASSFGDRDTGELFF	TRBV6-5	TRBJ2-2	-	-
TGTGCCAGCAGCTTTGGACAGGGGATCACTGAAGCTTTCTTT	CASSFGQGITEAFF	TRBV13	TRBJ1-1	-	TRBD1
TGTGCCAGCAGCGTACTAGCGGGAGGCCACAATGAGCAGTTCTTC	CASSVLAGGHNEQFF	TRBV27	TRBJ2-1	-	TRBD2
TGTGCCAGCAGCCATGGACAGGGAGGGGATACGCAGTATTTT	CASSHGQGGDTQYF	TRBV27	TRBJ2-3	-	-
TGCGCCAGCAGCTTCCGAACAGGGGTGAACGAAGGTACGCAGTATTTT	CASSFRTGVNEGTQYF	TRBV5-1	TRBJ2-3	-	TRBD1
TGTGCCAGCAGCTCAGTTGGGACAGTCGTTAACTATGGCTACACCTTC	CASSSVGTVVNYGYTF	TRBV7-8	TRBJ1-2	-	TRBD1
TGTGCCAGCAGCTTAGATCCCGGCTATGGCTACACCTTC	CASSLDPGYGYTF	TRBV11-2	TRBJ1-2	-	-
TGTGCCAGCAGCCCGGACTGGGAAGGGGGAGTGCTGTTTTTT	CASSPDWEGGVLFF	TRBV6-2/TRBV6-3	TRBJ1-4	-	-
TGCGCCAGCAGTGAGTCGAAGGACGCCCAAGAGACCCAGTACTTC	CASSESKDAQETQYF	TRBV10-1	TRBJ2-5	-	-
TGTGCCAGCAGTCCCCAGTATCTTGGGGGGCCGGGGGAGACCCAGTACTTC	CASSPQYLGGPGETQYF	TRBV27	TRBJ2-5	-	-
TGCGCCAGCAGCCAAGATTTCATCGGCGGGGAGGGGGAGACCCAGTACTTC	CASSQDFIGGEGETQYF	TRBV4-1	TRBJ2-5	-	TRBD2
TGTGCCAGCAGTTACTCAGCCGCAGGGGAGGACACTGAAGCTTTCTTT	CASSYSAAGEDTEAFF	TRBV6-6	TRBJ1-1	few	-
TGTGCCAGCAGCGCACGGACCGTTAGCACAGATACGCAGTATTTT	CASSARTVSTDTQYF	TRBV7-9	TRBJ2-3	once	-
TGTGCCAGCCAGGGGACGGCTGGGGCCAACGTCCTGACTTTC	CASQGTAGANVLTF	TRBV2	TRBJ2-6	-	-
TGTGCCAGCAGCCTCAGGGATCAGCCCCAGCATTTT	CASSLRDQPQHF	TRBV12-3/TRBV12-4	TRBJ1-5	-	-
TGTGCCTGGGGACAGGGGTTTTACGAGCAGTACTTC	CAWGQGFYEQYF	TRBV30	TRBJ2-7	once	TRBD1
TGTGCCAGCAGTTCCTTTGCGGGGGAGACAGATACGCAGTATTTT	CASSSFAGETDTQYF	TRBV7-2	TRBJ2-3	once	TRBD2
TGTGCCAGCAGCCAAGATGAGACAGGGGGCAATGAGCAGTTCTTC	CASSQDETGGNEQFF	TRBV4-2	TRBJ2-1	-	TRBD1
TGTGCCAGCAGCCAACTAGTTACCGGGGAGCTGTTTTTT	CASSQLVTGELFF	TRBV3-1/TRBV3-2	TRBJ2-2	few	-
TGTGCCAGCAGTTACCCCGGGGTACAACGGAACACTGAAGCTTTCTTT	CASSYPGVQRNTEAFF	TRBV6-2/TRBV6-3	TRBJ1-1	-	-
TGCGCCAGCAGCTTTTCCGGGGACACTGAAGCTTTCTTT	CASSFSGDTEAFF	TRBV5-1	TRBJ1-1	-	-
TGTGCCAGCAGCTCCCGTCCCGAGGGGGATACGCAGTATTTT	CASSSRPEGDTQYF	TRBV11-3	TRBJ2-3	few	-
TGTGCCAGCAGGGCGGGGCCCGGGGAGCTGTTTTTT	CASRAGPGELFF	TRBV6-5	TRBJ2-2	-	-
TGTGCCAGCAGCACAGATTACCAGGGGGGCGAGCAGTACTTC	CASSTDYQGGEQYF	TRBV11-3	TRBJ2-7	few	-
TGTGCCAGTAGTGCCACCGGGAGTACAGGCCAGTACTTC	CASSATGSTGQYF	TRBV19	TRBJ2-5	once	-
TGTGCCAGCAGCTTGGCCACCAGTTCACCCCTCCACTTT	CASSLATSSPLHF	TRBV5-8	TRBJ1-6	-	-
TGTGCCAGCGGAAGGGGCAATGAGCAGTTCTTC	CASGRGNEQFF	TRBV12-3/TRBV12-4	TRBJ2-1	-	-
TGCGCCAGCAGCTTGTACGACAGCCAAGAGACCCAGTACTTC	CASSLYDSQETQYF	TRBV5-1	TRBJ2-5	-	-
TGTGCCAGCAGGCCGGGCCCCGTCGACTATGGCTACACCTTC	CASRPGPVDYGYTF	TRBV6-5	TRBJ1-2	-	-
TGTGCCAGCAGTACGATAACAGGGGGCGAGCAGTACTTC	CASSTITGGEQYF	TRBV6-6	TRBJ2-7	-	TRBD1
TGTGCCAGCAGCTTAGCAGGGTACACCGGGGAGCTGTTTTTT	CASSLAGYTGELFF	TRBV11-2	TRBJ2-2	few	-
TGTGCCAGCAGCTTCTATTTGCTGCACAATGAGCAGTTCTTC	CASSFYLLHNEQFF	TRBV5-6	TRBJ2-1	-	-
TGTGCCAGCAGCCTCCCTAAAATGGGAATCTATGGCTACACCTTC	CASSLPKMGIYGYTF	TRBV28	TRBJ1-2	once	-
TGTGCCAGCAGTTTTGATCAGGGTCGCTCTGGAAACACCATATATTTT	CASSFDQGRSGNTIYF	TRBV28	TRBJ1-3	-	-
TGTGCCAGCAGGGAGCGGGAGGGGAGCTACAATGAGCAGTTCTTC	CASREREGSYNEQFF	TRBV5-5	TRBJ2-1	-	TRBD2
TGTGCCAGCTCACCAGGGGGGGCGATTTCCTACGAGCAGTACTTC	CASSPGGAISYEQYF	TRBV18	TRBJ2-7	-	-